This TCR beta chain was observed in a study of T cell responses to AZD1222 COVID-19 vaccine. For this clone: Its antigen remains unidentified.

General study results and limits: Only a handful of individuals given AZD1222 were seropositive at baseline. The sample set comprised mostly white British donors with more females, and clonal diversity was possibly underestimated. After two AZD1222 doses, spike-specific TCR breadth and depth rose versus day 0.

The study pooled second doses at about 4 or about 12 weeks. Germline V CDR1 and CDR2: SNHLY, FYNNEI. There are 18 residues in the CDR3. V gave up 1 base and J gave up 1 base; unmatched junction bases: 3. Some clones are missing from TCRdb's copy, which holds only in-frame ones; the method was immunoSEQ multiplex PCR. The sample includes about 160,000 clones, 90% to 95% of them seen just once. The sequence was collected from an adult who received the AZD1222 COVID-19 vaccine. The sequenced sample was peripheral blood, obtained 28 days after the second AZD1222 dose. The rearrangement joins TRBV2 to TRBJ2-6; 11 bases line up with TRBD1. CDR3 nucleotides: TGTGCCAGCAGTGAAGGGACAGGGGGCCGTTCTGGGGCCAACGTCCTGACTTTC. Amino acids: CASSEGTGGRSGANVLTF.